This T cell receptor (beta chain) was sequenced in a study of human T cells and chemical hapten exposure. The wider study: DPC at 0.01% went onto the upper back in patch tests, read at 6 days.

Germline V lookup: CDR1 SGHTA, CDR2 FQGNSA. The CDR3 extends over 16 amino acids. Trimming left V 1 base short and J 2 bases short, with 12 bases between. General study results and limits: Expanded TCRs were compared with controls, and the expanded TCRs formed significantly more large CDR3 similarity clusters.

In this sample, this clonotype turned up many times. Its antigen remains unknown. The time point: patch test 2, 6 weeks after DPC sensitization. Treatment described: therapeutic diphenylcyclopropenone sensitization with weekly scalp DPC. The total RNA was obtained from whole blood that was not fractionated. TCRdb reanalysed the RACE reads using MiXCR and keeps one entry per CDR3 protein. This sample has about 84,000 distinct CDR3 sequences, with 8.5% to 12% found just once. The chain joins TRBV7-2 to TRBJ2-1; D tentatively reads TRBD1 or TRBD2 (6 bases each). The sequence came from a woman between 50 and 59 years old with alopecia areata. Some clones in this sample may be carry-over from other donors' samples. This specimen was whole blood, taken in connection with sensitization to the hapten diphenylcyclopropenone (DPC). CDR3 region: CASSLGGAQTYNEQFF. In DNA, the CDR3 is TGTGCCAGCAGCTTAGGGGGGGCACAGACCTACAATGAGCAGTTCTTC.